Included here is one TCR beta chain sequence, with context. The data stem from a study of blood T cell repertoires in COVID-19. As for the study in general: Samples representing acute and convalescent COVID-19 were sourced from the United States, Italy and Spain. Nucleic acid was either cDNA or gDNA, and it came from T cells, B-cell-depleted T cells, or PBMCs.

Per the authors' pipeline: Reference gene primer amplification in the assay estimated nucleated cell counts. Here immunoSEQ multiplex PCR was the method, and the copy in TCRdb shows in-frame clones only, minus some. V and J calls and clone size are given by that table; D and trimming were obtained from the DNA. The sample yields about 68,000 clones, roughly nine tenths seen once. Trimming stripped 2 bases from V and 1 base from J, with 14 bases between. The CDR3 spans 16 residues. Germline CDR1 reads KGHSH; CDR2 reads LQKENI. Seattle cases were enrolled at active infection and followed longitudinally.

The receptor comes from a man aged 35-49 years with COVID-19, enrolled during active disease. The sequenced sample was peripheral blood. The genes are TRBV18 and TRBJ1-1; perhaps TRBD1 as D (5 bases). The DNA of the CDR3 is TGTGCCAGCTCACCATCCGCAGGTCAGGGGAACACTGAAGCTTTCTTT. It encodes CASSPSAGQGNTEAFF.